This T cell receptor beta chain was captured by sequencing in a study of T cell changes during pregnancy in multiple sclerosis (dated by TCRdb to the late 2010s). Regarding the study in general: In women with multiple sclerosis, the researchers looked at how the T cell repertoire shifted as pregnancy progressed.

The method behind the library was the immunoSEQ multiplex PCR assay. What TCRdb holds here is the immuneACCESS table cut down to in-frame rearrangements. Part of the clones is not present; checked against another copy, under half of the missing clones reflect an unresolved V gene, and the others are unexplained. The sample table holds 42,000 or so clones, of which roughly 88% were seen once. The top ten constitute more than 8% of the sample. This clone was counted a few times. Its specific antigen is unknown. It has no much larger one-base neighbor in the sample; base qualities were not kept. The sequence was obtained from a female donor with multiple sclerosis, enrolled in a pregnancy study. Sequenced here: CD8+ T cells from peripheral blood mononuclear cells, sampled in the first trimester of pregnancy.

The bases read TGTGCCAGCAGCTTAGTTGTGGGAGACGGAGACTATGGCTACACCTTC. It translates as CASSLVVGDGDYGYTF. The chain joins TRBV13 to TRBJ1-2, with no reliable assignment of the D segment. The CDR3 runs 16 residues from the cysteine to the phenylalanine. Here the CDR3 DNA is all that survives: 48 bases in frame from base 1. The trim is 1 base for V and 3 bases for J, with a gap of 15 bases between the germline ends. For CDR1 and CDR2, the germline V gene (reference sequence) lists PRHDT and FYEKMQ.